This is a list of T cell receptor beta chains from one sample in a study of blood T cell repertoires in COVID-19. The table came from immunoSEQ multiplex PCR; TCRdb's copy has only in-frame clones and leaves some out. The sample has 70,000 or so clones; 80% are singletons. Specimen: peripheral blood. The receptors stem from a man between 45 and 60 years old with COVID-19, enrolled during active disease. Both conserved end residues are part of each CDR3. A D gene is named only where the DNA matches it firmly. The size entry is marked missing in some rows and otherwise reads once, few, many or a size class.

j_call: TRBJ2-7; d_call: .; v_call: TRBV9; clone_size: .; cdr3_nt: TGTGCCAGCAGCTCGGACAAAAACTCCTACGAGCAGTACTTC; cdr3_aa: CASSSDKNSYEQYF
j_call: TRBJ2-1; d_call: TRBD1; v_call: TRBV2; clone_size: .; cdr3_nt: TGTGCCAGCAGACGACAGGGGGCCTACAATGAGCAGTTCTTC; cdr3_aa: CASRRQGAYNEQFF
j_call: TRBJ2-5; d_call: .; v_call: TRBV28; clone_size: .; cdr3_nt: TGTGCCAGCAGTTTACCCGGGAATAAGACCCAGTACTTC; cdr3_aa: CASSLPGNKTQYF
j_call: TRBJ1-5; d_call: TRBD1; v_call: TRBV28; clone_size: .; cdr3_nt: TGTGCCAGCAGCTCCCCTATTCGGGACAGGGCCTACGCCAATCAGCCCCAGCATTTT; cdr3_aa: CASSSPIRDRAYANQPQHF
j_call: TRBJ1-1; d_call: TRBD1; v_call: TRBV2; clone_size: once; cdr3_nt: TGTGCCAGCAGTCGACAGGGTCCTGAAGCTTTCTTT; cdr3_aa: CASSRQGPEAFF
j_call: TRBJ1-2; d_call: TRBD1; v_call: TRBV5-4; clone_size: once; cdr3_nt: TGTGCCAGCAGCTCGAGACAGGGACCGAACTATGGCTACACCTTC; cdr3_aa: CASSSRQGPNYGYTF
j_call: TRBJ2-3; d_call: TRBD2; v_call: TRBV2; clone_size: .; cdr3_nt: TGTGCCAGCACGACTAGCGGGGAATACACAGATACGCAGTATTTT; cdr3_aa: CASTTSGEYTDTQYF
j_call: TRBJ1-5; d_call: .; v_call: TRBV19; clone_size: .; cdr3_nt: TGTGCCAGTAGTAACAGAAATAGCAATCAGCCCCAGCATTTT; cdr3_aa: CASSNRNSNQPQHF
j_call: TRBJ1-1; d_call: TRBD1; v_call: TRBV3-1/TRBV3-2; clone_size: .; cdr3_nt: TGTGCCAGCAGCCGCCGACAGGGGGTAGCTTTCTTT; cdr3_aa: CASSRRQGVAFF
j_call: TRBJ2-7; d_call: .; v_call: TRBV4-1; clone_size: .; cdr3_nt: TGCGCCAGCAGCCGAACTCTCAACTCCTACGAGCAGTACTTC; cdr3_aa: CASSRTLNSYEQYF
j_call: TRBJ2-1; d_call: TRBD2; v_call: TRBV11-3; clone_size: .; cdr3_nt: TGTGCCAGCAGCTTAGATGCGGCGCGGGAGGATCAGCAGTTCTTC; cdr3_aa: CASSLDAAREDQQFF
j_call: TRBJ2-7; d_call: .; v_call: TRBV7-2; clone_size: .; cdr3_nt: TGTGCCAGCAGCTCGTACACAGGGGAGCAGTACTTC; cdr3_aa: CASSSYTGEQYF
j_call: TRBJ2-5; d_call: TRBD2; v_call: TRBV20-1; clone_size: .; cdr3_nt: TGCAGTGCTAGTAATCCTAGCGGGATACAAGAGACCCAGTACTTC; cdr3_aa: CSASNPSGIQETQYF
j_call: TRBJ2-4; d_call: TRBD2; v_call: TRBV7-9; clone_size: .; cdr3_nt: TGTGCCAGCAGCTTCGCGGGAGAGTCCAAAAACATTCAGTACTTC; cdr3_aa: CASSFAGESKNIQYF
j_call: TRBJ1-2; d_call: .; v_call: TRBV24-1; clone_size: .; cdr3_nt: TGTGCCACCAGTGGGGGGGGCAACTATGGCTACACCTTC; cdr3_aa: CATSGGGNYGYTF
j_call: TRBJ1-3; d_call: TRBD1; v_call: TRBV28; clone_size: .; cdr3_nt: TGTGCCAGCACGGGCGGGAGGGGGCTAGAAGGAAACACCATATATTTT; cdr3_aa: CASTGGRGLEGNTIYF
j_call: TRBJ1-1; d_call: .; v_call: TRBV28; clone_size: once; cdr3_nt: TGTGCCAGCAGCCTCCAAAGGACGGGAAACACTGAAGCTTTCTTT; cdr3_aa: CASSLQRTGNTEAFF
j_call: TRBJ2-1; d_call: TRBD2; v_call: TRBV6-5; clone_size: .; cdr3_nt: TGTGCCAGCAGTTACTCGGGCGGGAGTCGTGAGCAGTTCTTC; cdr3_aa: CASSYSGGSREQFF
j_call: TRBJ2-1; d_call: TRBD2; v_call: TRBV5-1; clone_size: .; cdr3_nt: TGCGCCAGCAGCTCGGGACTAGCGGGGGTCGGGCAGTTCTTC; cdr3_aa: CASSSGLAGVGQFF
j_call: TRBJ2-1; d_call: TRBD2; v_call: TRBV6-5; clone_size: .; cdr3_nt: TGTGCCAGCAGTTACGGGATGCGGGAGGCCTGGGGTGAGCAGTTCTTC; cdr3_aa: CASSYGMREAWGEQFF
j_call: TRBJ2-5; d_call: .; v_call: TRBV29-1; clone_size: .; cdr3_nt: TGCAGCGTTGAAGGCAGTAAAGAGACCCAGTACTTC; cdr3_aa: CSVEGSKETQYF
j_call: TRBJ1-2; d_call: .; v_call: TRBV4-1; clone_size: few; cdr3_nt: TGCGCCAGCAGCCAAGATCGGTCAGGGGCCTATGGCTACACCTTC; cdr3_aa: CASSQDRSGAYGYTF
j_call: TRBJ1-4; d_call: .; v_call: TRBV15; clone_size: .; cdr3_nt: TGTGCCACCAGCAGAGGGGGCCTGCCAACTAATGAAAAACTGTTTTTT; cdr3_aa: CATSRGGLPTNEKLFF
j_call: TRBJ2-5; d_call: TRBD1; v_call: TRBV5-1; clone_size: .; cdr3_nt: TGCGCCAGCAGCGGGGGACAGGGATTGCAGACCCAGTACTTC; cdr3_aa: CASSGGQGLQTQYF
j_call: TRBJ1-3; d_call: TRBD1; v_call: TRBV6-6; clone_size: .; cdr3_nt: TGTGCCAGCAGTCTACCGGGACAGGGCCTATGGAGAAACACCATATATTTT; cdr3_aa: CASSLPGQGLWRNTIYF
j_call: TRBJ1-5; d_call: .; v_call: TRBV24-1; clone_size: .; cdr3_nt: TGTGCCACCAGCCCGGGCGGGCATCAGCCCCAGCATTTT; cdr3_aa: CATSPGGHQPQHF
j_call: TRBJ2-6; d_call: .; v_call: TRBV24-1; clone_size: .; cdr3_nt: TGTGCCACCAGTGACCCTAAAACTGGGGCCAACGTCCTGACTTTC; cdr3_aa: CATSDPKTGANVLTF
j_call: TRBJ2-7; d_call: TRBD1; v_call: TRBV25-1; clone_size: .; cdr3_nt: TGTGCCAGTCAGTCGGGACAGCACTACGAGCAGTACTTC; cdr3_aa: CASQSGQHYEQYF
j_call: TRBJ2-7; d_call: TRBD2; v_call: TRBV6-5; clone_size: .; cdr3_nt: TGTGCCAGCAGTTACTCGACTAGCGGGAGCTACGAGCAGTACTTC; cdr3_aa: CASSYSTSGSYEQYF
j_call: TRBJ1-5; d_call: .; v_call: TRBV7-2; clone_size: .; cdr3_nt: TGTGCCAGCAGCTTAAGTGGGGACTCAGAGCCCCAGCATTTT; cdr3_aa: CASSLSGDSEPQHF
j_call: TRBJ1-5; d_call: .; v_call: TRBV6-5; clone_size: .; cdr3_nt: TGTGCCAGCAGTTTCGAGGGAAATCAGCCCCAGCATTTT; cdr3_aa: CASSFEGNQPQHF
j_call: TRBJ1-1; d_call: TRBD1; v_call: TRBV7-3; clone_size: .; cdr3_nt: TGTGCCAGCAGCAGACAGGGGCTAAACACTGAAGCTTTCTTT; cdr3_aa: CASSRQGLNTEAFF
j_call: TRBJ1-1; d_call: TRBD1; v_call: TRBV28; clone_size: .; cdr3_nt: TGTGCCATTTATGGACAGGTGGGTGAAGCTTTCTTT; cdr3_aa: CAIYGQVGEAFF
j_call: TRBJ1-2; d_call: .; v_call: TRBV2; clone_size: .; cdr3_nt: TGTGCCAGCAGGACAGCACAGGAAGGCTACACCTTC; cdr3_aa: CASRTAQEGYTF
j_call: TRBJ2-4; d_call: TRBD2; v_call: TRBV12-3/TRBV12-4; clone_size: .; cdr3_nt: TGTGCCAGCAGTTTACGGGAGGGGGACATTCAGTACTTC; cdr3_aa: CASSLREGDIQYF
j_call: TRBJ2-5; d_call: .; v_call: TRBV20-1; clone_size: once; cdr3_nt: TGCAGTGCTAGTAGCGCTAGCGCCCCAGAGACCCAGTACTTC; cdr3_aa: CSASSASAPETQYF
j_call: TRBJ1-1; d_call: .; v_call: TRBV11-3; clone_size: .; cdr3_nt: TGTGCCAGCAGCTTAGGAGGGAGGGACACTGAAGCTTTCTTT; cdr3_aa: CASSLGGRDTEAFF
j_call: TRBJ2-5; d_call: .; v_call: TRBV11-2; clone_size: once; cdr3_nt: TGTGCCAGCAGCCTCCGCAGGGTGGGGGAGACCCAGTACTTC; cdr3_aa: CASSLRRVGETQYF
j_call: TRBJ1-3; d_call: TRBD1; v_call: TRBV19; clone_size: .; cdr3_nt: TGTGCCACTGCCAGGGGGAGATCTGGAAACACCATATATTTT; cdr3_aa: CATARGRSGNTIYF
j_call: TRBJ2-1; d_call: TRBD1; v_call: TRBV6-5; clone_size: .; cdr3_nt: TGTGCCAGCAGTCTGGACAGGGAAAGGCATGAGCAGTTCTTC; cdr3_aa: CASSLDRERHEQFF
j_call: TRBJ2-7; d_call: TRBD2; v_call: TRBV4-1; clone_size: .; cdr3_nt: TGCGCCAGCAGCCGGGGACTAGCGGGAGCCTACGAGCAGTACTTC; cdr3_aa: CASSRGLAGAYEQYF
j_call: TRBJ1-1; d_call: .; v_call: TRBV11-2; clone_size: .; cdr3_nt: TGTGCCAGCAGCTTGAAAGGGGGCACTGAAGCTTTCTTT; cdr3_aa: CASSLKGGTEAFF
j_call: TRBJ1-2; d_call: TRBD1; v_call: TRBV28; clone_size: .; cdr3_nt: TGTGCCAGCAGTTCGCCAGGGGGCGCATATGGCTACACCTTC; cdr3_aa: CASSSPGGAYGYTF
j_call: TRBJ1-5; d_call: TRBD1; v_call: TRBV5-1; clone_size: .; cdr3_nt: TGCGCCAGCAGCTTGGGGGACAGGGGTAGTCAGCCCCAGCATTTT; cdr3_aa: CASSLGDRGSQPQHF
j_call: TRBJ1-5; d_call: .; v_call: TRBV27; clone_size: few; cdr3_nt: TGTGCCAGCAGTACCTTAACAGGGACGGCGGACAAACAGCCCCAGCATTTT; cdr3_aa: CASSTLTGTADKQPQHF
j_call: TRBJ2-1; d_call: TRBD2; v_call: TRBV30; clone_size: .; cdr3_nt: TGTGCCTGGAGCTTGGGACTAGCAGGGGGGAATGAGCAGTTCTTC; cdr3_aa: CAWSLGLAGGNEQFF
j_call: TRBJ2-7; d_call: .; v_call: TRBV29-1; clone_size: .; cdr3_nt: TGCAGCGTCTCCCGTGGGGCCCCCTCCTACGAGCAGTACTTC; cdr3_aa: CSVSRGAPSYEQYF
j_call: TRBJ1-2; d_call: .; v_call: TRBV28; clone_size: .; cdr3_nt: TGTGCCACCGAACTCCCCCGAAGAGGGGCGGGGTGGGCCTATGGCTACACCTTC; cdr3_aa: CATELPRRGAGWAYGYTF
j_call: TRBJ1-5; d_call: .; v_call: TRBV19; clone_size: .; cdr3_nt: TGTGCCAGTAGTATAGTTGTCGGAAGGGGCGGCAATCAGCCCCAGCATTTT; cdr3_aa: CASSIVVGRGGNQPQHF
j_call: TRBJ2-3; d_call: TRBD1; v_call: TRBV7-9; clone_size: .; cdr3_nt: TGTGCCAGCAGCTTTTCGGGACAGACAGATACGCAGTATTTT; cdr3_aa: CASSFSGQTDTQYF
j_call: TRBJ2-7; d_call: TRBD1; v_call: TRBV5-1; clone_size: once; cdr3_nt: TGCGCCAGCAGCTCGAACAGGGGCTCCTACGAGCAGTACTTC; cdr3_aa: CASSSNRGSYEQYF
j_call: TRBJ2-3; d_call: TRBD2; v_call: TRBV9; clone_size: .; cdr3_nt: TGTGCCAGCAGCGTAGGACTAGCGGGACCGGATACGCAGTATTTT; cdr3_aa: CASSVGLAGPDTQYF
j_call: TRBJ1-3; d_call: TRBD1; v_call: TRBV7-8; clone_size: .; cdr3_nt: TGTGCCAGCAGCCCCTTCCAGGGGGAGATAAACACCATATATTTT; cdr3_aa: CASSPFQGEINTIYF
j_call: TRBJ2-7; d_call: .; v_call: TRBV28; clone_size: .; cdr3_nt: TGTGCCAGCACAACAGGCTCCTACGAGCAGTACTTC; cdr3_aa: CASTTGSYEQYF